This passage covers 12 T cell receptor beta chains from one sample sequenced in a study of T cell responses to AZD1222 COVID-19 vaccine. The table came from immunoSEQ multiplex PCR; TCRdb's copy has only in-frame clones and leaves some out. This sample carries under 100,000 clones, roughly nine tenths of them seen once, and the ten largest clones take roughly 7%. The source was peripheral blood, collected on day 0 of MenACWY control vaccination. The receptors originated from an adult in good health.

This chain links TRBV19 with TRBJ2-5, with TRBD2 as a possible D gene (6 bases). V was clipped by 5 bases and J by 3 bases, with 13 bases between them. CDR3 length: 14 amino acids. CDR1 and CDR2 from the germline V gene are LNHDA and SQIVND (reference sequence). This CDR3 reads CASSGYGGEETQYF. CDR3 nucleotide sequence: TGTGCCAGTAGTGGTTACGGGGGTGAAGAGACCCAGTACTTC.

The rearrangement uses TRBV3-1 (or the pseudogene TRBV3-2) and TRBJ1-2; 7 bases agree with TRBD1. Unmatched junction bases numbered 12, after V lost 5 bases and J lost 6 bases. There are 15 residues in the CDR3. Germline-derived CDR1 and CDR2 are LGHDT and YNNKEL (reference sequence). In nucleotides, the CDR3 is TGTGCCAGCAGCGGGACAGAGAGCGGGGTCGATGGCTACACCTTC. Translating it yields CASSGTESGVDGYTF.

This rearrangement joins TRBV4-3 to TRBJ2-5; either TRBD1 or TRBD2 may fit D (5 bases each). Germline V CDR1 and CDR2: LGHNA, YSLEER. V was cut by 0 bases and J by 7 bases, with 12 bases left in between. CDR3 length equals 14 residues. This CDR3 is CASSQDEGTGTQYF. The CDR3 DNA is TGCGCCAGCAGCCAAGATGAGGGCACAGGGACCCAGTACTTC.

The V and J genes are TRBV27 and TRBJ2-1; either TRBD1 or TRBD2 may fit D (5 bases each). Per germline, CDR1 MNHEY and CDR2 SMNVEV (reference sequence). The CDR3 has 17 amino acids. V was cut by 2 bases and J by 3 bases, with 17 bases left in between. The CDR3 here is CASSLHTGTDHYNEQFF. The CDR3 DNA sequence: TGTGCCAGCAGTTTACATACCGGGACCGACCACTACAATGAGCAGTTCTTC.

V usage is TRBV6-2 or TRBV6-3 and J usage is TRBJ2-1; 9 nucleotides align to TRBD2. J was trimmed by 2 bases and V by 0 bases; bases with no gene match: 2. Germline values: CDR1 MNHEY, CDR2 SVGEGT. The CDR3 is 16 residues long. As DNA, the CDR3 is TGTGCCAGCAGTTACTCTATAGCGGGAGCCTACAATGAGCAGTTCTTC. Amino acid sequence: CASSYSIAGAYNEQFF.

The chain joins TRBV19 to TRBJ2-7, with 14 bases identical to TRBD2. Trimming removed 8 bases from V and 4 bases from J; junction bases left unmatched: 1. Germline V gives CDR1 LNHDA, CDR2 SQIVND (reference sequence). The CDR3 contains 13 residues. The CDR3 nucleotides are TGTGCCAGTCGACTAGCGGGAGGGTACGAGCAGTACTTC. It encodes CASRLAGGYEQYF.

The rearrangement joins TRBV7-9 to TRBJ1-4; D ambiguous. The germline V gene encodes CDR1 SEHNR and CDR2 FQNEAQ (reference sequence). The CDR3 is made up of 14 amino acids. V gave up 2 bases and J gave up 4 bases, with 8 bases separating them. CDR3: CASSLMASNEKLFF. For the CDR3, the DNA is TGTGCCAGCAGCTTAATGGCCAGTAATGAAAAACTGTTTTTT.

The genes are TRBV5-5 and TRBJ1-5, with TRBD1 matching 7 bases. V gave up 4 bases and J gave up 9 bases; unmatched junction bases: 7. Germline V CDR1 and CDR2: SGHKS, YYEKEE (reference sequence). This CDR3 spans 13 amino acids. CDR3 in DNA: TGTGCCAGCAGCCTCGAACAGGGGCCGCCCCAGCATTTT. This codes for CASSLEQGPPQHF.

The chain is built from TRBV6-1 and TRBJ1-4; D gene unclear. Trimming stripped 6 bases from V and 6 bases from J, with 11 bases between. This CDR3 contains 13 residues. In germline, CDR1 is MNHNS, CDR2 SASEGT. The CDR3 DNA follows: TGTGCCAGCAGCCTGGCTCGGGATGAAAAACTGTTTTTT. This sequence encodes CASSLARDEKLFF.

This chain uses TRBV28 with TRBJ2-7; 9 bases are a match to TRBD1. Germline values: CDR1 MDHEN, CDR2 SYDVKM. CDR3 length: 13 residues. J gave up 4 bases and V 5 bases, and 3 bases lay outside the gene matches. CDR3 bases: TGTGCCAGCAGTGTACAGGGGGCTTACGAGCAGTACTTC. Translated, it gives CASSVQGAYEQYF.

V and J are TRBV12-3 or TRBV12-4 and TRBJ2-3; D call uncertain. This CDR3 is 12 amino acids long. V lost 1 base and J lost 8, with 7 bases in between. The CDR3 sequence is CASSLGKVTQYF. The CDR3 DNA is TGTGCCAGCAGTTTAGGGAAGGTTACGCAGTATTTT.

The V and J genes are TRBV6-5 and TRBJ2-7; D possibly corresponds to TRBD1 (8 bases). The germline V gene encodes CDR1 MNHEY and CDR2 SVGAGI. V lost 4 bases and J lost 1, with 14 bases in between. This CDR3 contains 15 residues. The CDR3, as DNA: TGTGCCAGCAGTTCACAGGGGGAGGGATCCTACGAGCAGTACTTC. Protein: CASSSQGEGSYEQYF.